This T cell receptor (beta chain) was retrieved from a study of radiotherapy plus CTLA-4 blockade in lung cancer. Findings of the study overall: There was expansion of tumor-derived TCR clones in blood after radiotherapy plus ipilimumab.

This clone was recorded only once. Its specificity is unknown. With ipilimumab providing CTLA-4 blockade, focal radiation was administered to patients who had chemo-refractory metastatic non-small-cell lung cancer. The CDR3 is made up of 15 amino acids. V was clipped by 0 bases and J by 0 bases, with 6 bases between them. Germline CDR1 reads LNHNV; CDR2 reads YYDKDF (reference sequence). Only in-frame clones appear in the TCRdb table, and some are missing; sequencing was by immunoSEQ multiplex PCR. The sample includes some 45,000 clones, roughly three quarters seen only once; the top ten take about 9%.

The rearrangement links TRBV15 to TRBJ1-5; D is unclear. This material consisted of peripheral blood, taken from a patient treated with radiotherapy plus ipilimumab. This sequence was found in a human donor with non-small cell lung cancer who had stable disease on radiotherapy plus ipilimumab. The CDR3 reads CATSRERFSNQPQHF. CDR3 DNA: TGTGCCACCAGCAGAGAGAGGTTTAGCAATCAGCCCCAGCATTTT.